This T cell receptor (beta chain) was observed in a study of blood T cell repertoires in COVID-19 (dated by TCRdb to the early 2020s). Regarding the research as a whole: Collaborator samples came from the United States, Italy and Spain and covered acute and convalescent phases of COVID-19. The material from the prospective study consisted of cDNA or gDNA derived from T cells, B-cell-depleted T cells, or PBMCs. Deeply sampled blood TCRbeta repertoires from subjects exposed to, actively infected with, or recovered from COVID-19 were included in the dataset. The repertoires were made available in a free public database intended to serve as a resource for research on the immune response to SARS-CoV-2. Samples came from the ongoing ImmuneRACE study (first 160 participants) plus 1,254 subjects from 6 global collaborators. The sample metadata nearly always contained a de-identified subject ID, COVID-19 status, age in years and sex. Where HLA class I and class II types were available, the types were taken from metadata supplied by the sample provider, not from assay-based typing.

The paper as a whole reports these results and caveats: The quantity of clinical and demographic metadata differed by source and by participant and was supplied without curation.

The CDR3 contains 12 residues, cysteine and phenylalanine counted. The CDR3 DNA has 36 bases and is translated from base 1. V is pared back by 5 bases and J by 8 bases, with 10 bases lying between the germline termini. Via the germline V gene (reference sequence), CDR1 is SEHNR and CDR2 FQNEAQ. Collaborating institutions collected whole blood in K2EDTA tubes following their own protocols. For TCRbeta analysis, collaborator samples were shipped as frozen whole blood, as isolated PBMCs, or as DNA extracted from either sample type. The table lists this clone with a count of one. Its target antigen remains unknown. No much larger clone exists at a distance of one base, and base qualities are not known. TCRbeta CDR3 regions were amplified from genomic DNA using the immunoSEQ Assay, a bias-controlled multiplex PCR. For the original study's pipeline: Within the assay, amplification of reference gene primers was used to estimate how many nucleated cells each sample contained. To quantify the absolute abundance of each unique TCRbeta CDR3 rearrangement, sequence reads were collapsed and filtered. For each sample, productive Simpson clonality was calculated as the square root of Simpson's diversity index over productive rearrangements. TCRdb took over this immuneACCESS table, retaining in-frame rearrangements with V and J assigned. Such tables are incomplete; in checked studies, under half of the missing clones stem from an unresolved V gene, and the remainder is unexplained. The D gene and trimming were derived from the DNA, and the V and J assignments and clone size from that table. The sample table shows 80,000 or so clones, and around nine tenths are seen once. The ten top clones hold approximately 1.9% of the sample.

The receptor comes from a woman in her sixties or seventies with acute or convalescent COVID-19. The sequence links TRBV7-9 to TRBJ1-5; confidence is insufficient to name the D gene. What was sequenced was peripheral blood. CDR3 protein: CASSNDMEPQHF. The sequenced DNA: TGTGCCAGCAGCAACGACATGGAGCCCCAGCATTTT.